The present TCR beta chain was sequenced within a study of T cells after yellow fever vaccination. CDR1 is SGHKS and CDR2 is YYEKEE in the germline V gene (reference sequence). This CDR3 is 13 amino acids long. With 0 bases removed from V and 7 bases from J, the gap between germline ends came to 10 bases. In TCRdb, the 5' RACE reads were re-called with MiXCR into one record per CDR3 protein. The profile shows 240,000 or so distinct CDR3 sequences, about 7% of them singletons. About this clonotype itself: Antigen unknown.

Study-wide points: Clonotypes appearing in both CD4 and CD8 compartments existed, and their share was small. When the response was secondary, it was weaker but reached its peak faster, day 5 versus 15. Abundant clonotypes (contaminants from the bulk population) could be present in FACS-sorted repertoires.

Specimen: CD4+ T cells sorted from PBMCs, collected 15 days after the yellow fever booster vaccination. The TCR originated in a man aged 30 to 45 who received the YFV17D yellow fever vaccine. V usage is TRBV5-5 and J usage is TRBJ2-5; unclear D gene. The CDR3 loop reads CASSLERDGTQYF. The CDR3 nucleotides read TGTGCCAGCAGCTTGGAGAGAGACGGGACCCAGTACTTC.